This TCR beta chain was observed in a study of T-cell memory formation after mild COVID-19. Study as a whole: Clusters were largely donor specific. Findings of the study overall: For contracting clones, CD4+ ones sat mainly in CM and EM, CD8+ in EMRA. In pre-infection memory, a portion of responding clones appeared, which suggested that cross-reactive memory joined.

TCRdb recomputed calls from the 5' RACE reads with MiXCR, one row per CDR3 protein. The data contain 300,000 to 350,000 distinct CDR3 sequences, approximately 19% of them seen just once; the ten biggest clones take up roughly 21%. In the case of this clonotype: Its specificity is unknown.

The sequence derives from a man between 18 and 35 years old who had mild COVID-19 (a few samples of this study predate the infection). Cell type and time point are not known. Specimen: PBMCs or a T cell subset sorted from them (not recorded which).

In DNA, the CDR3 is TGTGCCAGCTCACGTGCGGAAACGAGGGGGCGGTTCTTGTCGAACACCGGGGAGCTGTTTTTT. Translated, it gives CASSRAETRGRFLSNTGELFF. This chain links TRBV18 with TRBJ2-2; 7 nucleotides line up with TRBD1. CDR3 length: 21 amino acids. The ends lost 4 bases at V and 0 bases at J; junction bases unmatched: 20. CDR1 KGHSH and CDR2 LQKENI come from the germline V gene.